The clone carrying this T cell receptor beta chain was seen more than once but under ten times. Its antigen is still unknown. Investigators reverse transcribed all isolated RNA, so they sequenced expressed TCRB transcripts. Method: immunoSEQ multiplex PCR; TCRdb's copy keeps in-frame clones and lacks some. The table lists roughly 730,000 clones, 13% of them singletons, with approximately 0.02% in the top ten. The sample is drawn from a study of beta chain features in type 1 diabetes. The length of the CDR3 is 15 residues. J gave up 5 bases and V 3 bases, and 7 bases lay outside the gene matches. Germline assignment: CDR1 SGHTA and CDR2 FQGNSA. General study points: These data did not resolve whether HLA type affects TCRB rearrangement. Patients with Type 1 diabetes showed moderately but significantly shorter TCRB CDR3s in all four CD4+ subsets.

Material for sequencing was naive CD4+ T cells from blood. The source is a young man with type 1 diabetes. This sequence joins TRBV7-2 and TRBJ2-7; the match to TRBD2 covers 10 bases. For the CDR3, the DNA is TGTGCCAGCAGCTTTCTAGCGGGGGCGGTCCACGAGCAGTACTTC. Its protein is CASSFLAGAVHEQYF.